Listed below are T cell receptor beta chains from one sample, sequenced in a study of T cell responses to AZD1222 COVID-19 vaccine. Libraries were prepared by immunoSEQ multiplex PCR; TCRdb keeps only in-frame clonotypes and omits some of them. This table holds 100,000 to 150,000 clones, 91% found once. The sample in question was peripheral blood, obtained 28 days after the second AZD1222 dose. These receptors were collected from an adult who received the AZD1222 COVID-19 vaccine. Both conserved end residues are part of each CDR3. Each record gives: D gene, J gene, V gene, clone size, CDR3 DNA, CDR3 protein. A D gene is named only where the DNA matches it firmly. Size tells how often a clone was seen (once, few, many) or the class of an expanded clone, and some rows leave it out.

d_call: .; j_call: TRBJ1-2; v_call: TRBV27; clone_size: .; cdr3_nt: TGTGCCAGCAGCAAAACCCCCAACTATGGCTACACCTTC; cdr3_aa: CASSKTPNYGYTF
d_call: .; j_call: TRBJ1-2; v_call: TRBV6-1; clone_size: .; cdr3_nt: TGTGCCAGCAGTGAGATTCAGGGGATATGGTATGGCTACACCTTC; cdr3_aa: CASSEIQGIWYGYTF
d_call: .; j_call: TRBJ2-2; v_call: TRBV5-4; clone_size: .; cdr3_nt: TGTGCCAGCAGCTTGGGCCGACTAGCGAACACCGGGGAGCTGTTTTTT; cdr3_aa: CASSLGRLANTGELFF
d_call: .; j_call: TRBJ2-4; v_call: TRBV3-1/TRBV3-2; clone_size: .; cdr3_nt: TGTGCCAGCAGCCCGCACAGGGATGCCAAAAACATTCAGTACTTC; cdr3_aa: CASSPHRDAKNIQYF
d_call: .; j_call: TRBJ1-1; v_call: TRBV2; clone_size: .; cdr3_nt: TGTGCCAGCAGTCTGACAGTGAACACTGAAGCTTTCTTT; cdr3_aa: CASSLTVNTEAFF
d_call: .; j_call: TRBJ2-3; v_call: TRBV7-9; clone_size: few; cdr3_nt: TGTGCCAGCAGCTTGGCCACTATTAGCACAGATACGCAGTATTTT; cdr3_aa: CASSLATISTDTQYF
d_call: TRBD2; j_call: TRBJ2-1; v_call: TRBV5-8; clone_size: .; cdr3_nt: TGTGCCCACTCGGGCGGGAGCCCCACGTACCACAATGAGCAGTTCTTC; cdr3_aa: CAHSGGSPTYHNEQFF
d_call: .; j_call: TRBJ1-2; v_call: TRBV24-1; clone_size: .; cdr3_nt: TGTGCCACCAGTGATTTAAGTCTAAAGGAAGGCTACACCTTC; cdr3_aa: CATSDLSLKEGYTF
d_call: .; j_call: TRBJ1-1; v_call: TRBV13; clone_size: .; cdr3_nt: TGTGCCAGCGGCACGGGGCCGAACACTGAAGCTTTCTTT; cdr3_aa: CASGTGPNTEAFF
d_call: .; j_call: TRBJ1-5; v_call: TRBV5-3; clone_size: once; cdr3_nt: TGTGCCAGAAGCTTGGTTCGGCGGATGAGCAATCAGCCCCAGCATTTT; cdr3_aa: CARSLVRRMSNQPQHF
d_call: .; j_call: TRBJ2-1; v_call: TRBV18; clone_size: .; cdr3_nt: TGTGCCAGCTCACCAGCCACCACCCGAAATGAGCAGTTCTTC; cdr3_aa: CASSPATTRNEQFF
d_call: TRBD1; j_call: TRBJ2-3; v_call: TRBV2; clone_size: few; cdr3_nt: TGTGCCAGCAGTGAACAGGGGGCCGGCACAGATACGCAGTATTTT; cdr3_aa: CASSEQGAGTDTQYF
d_call: .; j_call: TRBJ2-3; v_call: TRBV7-6; clone_size: .; cdr3_nt: TGTGCCAGCAGCTTAGCGTTATCGGAGGCCCGGTATTTT; cdr3_aa: CASSLALSEARYF
d_call: TRBD1; j_call: TRBJ2-6; v_call: TRBV27; clone_size: once; cdr3_nt: TGTGCCAGCAGGACAGGGGTTGGTGGGGCCAACGTCCTGACTTTC; cdr3_aa: CASRTGVGGANVLTF
d_call: TRBD2; j_call: TRBJ2-3; v_call: TRBV19; clone_size: .; cdr3_nt: TGTGCCACGGCTGTTAGCGGGGCAGATACGCAGTATTTT; cdr3_aa: CATAVSGADTQYF
d_call: .; j_call: TRBJ1-1; v_call: TRBV3-1/TRBV3-2; clone_size: .; cdr3_nt: TGTGCCAGCAGCCAAGAGGGGGTTGACCTCTTTAACACTGAAGCTTTCTTT; cdr3_aa: CASSQEGVDLFNTEAFF
d_call: TRBD1; j_call: TRBJ1-4; v_call: TRBV30; clone_size: .; cdr3_nt: TGTGCCTGGAGACAGGGGGCGAGTGAAAAACTGTTTTTT; cdr3_aa: CAWRQGASEKLFF
d_call: .; j_call: TRBJ1-2; v_call: TRBV27; clone_size: .; cdr3_nt: TGTGCCAGCAGTTCCCAGGGGAGTCTACATTATGGCTACACCTTC; cdr3_aa: CASSSQGSLHYGYTF
d_call: .; j_call: TRBJ2-7; v_call: TRBV10-1; clone_size: few; cdr3_nt: TGCGCCAGCGCTGAAGGTCCTTCGGAATCCTACGAGCAGTACTTC; cdr3_aa: CASAEGPSESYEQYF
d_call: .; j_call: TRBJ1-5; v_call: TRBV12-3/TRBV12-4; clone_size: .; cdr3_nt: TGTGCCAGCAGTTCTACCCAACTTCAGCCCCAGCATTTT; cdr3_aa: CASSSTQLQPQHF
d_call: .; j_call: TRBJ2-1; v_call: TRBV7-8; clone_size: .; cdr3_nt: TGTGCCAGCAGCTTAGATACTAGCAACAATGAGCAGTTCTTC; cdr3_aa: CASSLDTSNNEQFF
d_call: .; j_call: TRBJ1-3; v_call: TRBV7-2; clone_size: .; cdr3_nt: TGTGCCAGCAGCCCCTACGTAGCGGACACCATATATTTT; cdr3_aa: CASSPYVADTIYF
d_call: TRBD1; j_call: TRBJ1-1; v_call: TRBV6-5; clone_size: .; cdr3_nt: TGTGCCAGCAGTTACAGGGGGCGCAGGGTAGACACTGAAGCTTTCTTT; cdr3_aa: CASSYRGRRVDTEAFF
d_call: TRBD1; j_call: TRBJ1-2; v_call: TRBV19; clone_size: .; cdr3_nt: TGTGCCAGTAGTCCCCAACACAGGGGGCGAAACTATGGCTACACCTTC; cdr3_aa: CASSPQHRGRNYGYTF
d_call: .; j_call: TRBJ2-5; v_call: TRBV6-2/TRBV6-3; clone_size: once; cdr3_nt: TGTGCCAGCAGTTACAGCGCGGGCAGAAAAAGTCACCAGTACTTC; cdr3_aa: CASSYSAGRKSHQYF